Described below is a single T cell receptor (beta chain) sequence and its context. Measured with immunoSEQ multiplex PCR; TCRdb has only the in-frame clones, and not every one. The profile covers some 2,100,000 clones, with 93% appearing a single time and 1.5% to 2% taken by the ten largest. These data originate in a study of shared clonotypes between healthy human individuals. The naive CD8 fraction comprised CD45RO-negative cells positively selected for CCR7 and excluded terminally differentiated effector memory CD45RA+ cells. Per the germline V gene, CDR1 is SGHAT and CDR2 is FQNNGV. There are 14 residues in the CDR3. The V and J ends lost 2 bases and 5 bases respectively, with 12 bases between them.

The chain employs TRBV11-2 and TRBJ1-1; D is possibly TRBD1 (6 bases). Sequences were obtained from naive CD8+ T cells from PBMCs. This clonotype originated in a young man in good health. Some clones in this sample may be carry-over from other donors' samples. The CDR3 loop reads CASSLNLGGTEAFF. In DNA form, the CDR3 reads TGTGCCAGCAGCTTAAACCTAGGGGGGACTGAAGCTTTCTTT. The whole variable domain, remainder taken from reference TRBV11-2 and TRBJ1-1, is EAGVAQSPRYKIIEKRQSVAFWCNPISGHATLYWYQQILGQGPKLLIQFQNNGVVDDSQLPKDRFSAERLKGVDSTLKIQPAKLEDSAVYLCASSLNLGGTEAFFGQGTRLTVV.